This T cell receptor beta chain was observed in a study of T cells in Graves' hyperthyroidism and ophthalmopathy. This clonotype was detected many times. Amplification yielded TCR beta CDR3 regions, with RNA transcripts as the source. HTBI primers drove first-round RT-PCR of the TCR CDR3. TCRdb analysed the multiplex PCR reads with MiXCR anew, one entry per CDR3 protein. Among approximately 270,000 distinct CDR3 sequences, just over 14% were seen once, and the ten largest hold approximately 12%. The CDR3 is 15 residues long. Germline CDR1 KGHSH, CDR2 LQKENI. V was pared by 0 bases and J by 6 bases, with 3 bases of the junction left unmatched.

Sequencing used blood. This chain links TRBV18 with TRBJ2-3; 10 positions agree with TRBD2. The TCR originated in a woman aged 40 to 55 with Graves' hyperthyroidism that later progressed to Graves' ophthalmopathy. The CDR3 coding sequence is TGTGCCAGCTCACCACCCGGGGGACTAGCGGATACGCAGTATTTT. Translation gives CASSPPGGLADTQYF.